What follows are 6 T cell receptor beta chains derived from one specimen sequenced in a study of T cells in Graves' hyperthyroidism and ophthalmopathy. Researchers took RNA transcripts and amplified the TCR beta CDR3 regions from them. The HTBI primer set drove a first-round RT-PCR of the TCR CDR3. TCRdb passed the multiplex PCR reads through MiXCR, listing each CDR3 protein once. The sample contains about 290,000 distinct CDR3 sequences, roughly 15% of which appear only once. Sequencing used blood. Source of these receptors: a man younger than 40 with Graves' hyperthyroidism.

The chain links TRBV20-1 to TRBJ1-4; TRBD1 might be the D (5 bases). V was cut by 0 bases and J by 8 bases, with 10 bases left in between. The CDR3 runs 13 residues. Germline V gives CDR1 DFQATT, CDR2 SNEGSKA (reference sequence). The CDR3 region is CSARDLGEEKLFF. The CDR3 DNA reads TGCAGTGCTAGAGACCTGGGGGAGGAAAAACTGTTTTTT.

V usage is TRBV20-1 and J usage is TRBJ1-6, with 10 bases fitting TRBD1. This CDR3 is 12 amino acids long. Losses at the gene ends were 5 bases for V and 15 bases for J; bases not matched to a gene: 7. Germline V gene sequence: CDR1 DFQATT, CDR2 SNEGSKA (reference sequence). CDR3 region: CSAEGQGTSLHF. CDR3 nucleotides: TGCAGTGCTGAGGGACAGGGGACAAGCCTCCACTTT.

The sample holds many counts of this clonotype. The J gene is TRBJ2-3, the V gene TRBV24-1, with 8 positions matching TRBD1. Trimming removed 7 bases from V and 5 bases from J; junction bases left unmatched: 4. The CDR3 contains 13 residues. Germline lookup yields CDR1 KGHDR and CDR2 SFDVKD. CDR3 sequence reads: CATRAGGEDTQYF. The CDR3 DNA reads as TGTGCCACCAGGGCAGGGGGCGAAGATACGCAGTATTTT.

CDR3 DNA sequence: TGCGCCAGCAGCCTAATCAGAGGCGAAAAACTGTTTTTT. Its protein is CASSLIRGEKLFF. This chain links TRBV4-1 with TRBJ1-4; no clear D. Germline lookup yields CDR1 MGHRA and CDR2 YSYEKL. The germline V and J ends were trimmed by 4 bases and 8 bases, with 11 bases remaining between them. The CDR3 sequence is 13 residues long.

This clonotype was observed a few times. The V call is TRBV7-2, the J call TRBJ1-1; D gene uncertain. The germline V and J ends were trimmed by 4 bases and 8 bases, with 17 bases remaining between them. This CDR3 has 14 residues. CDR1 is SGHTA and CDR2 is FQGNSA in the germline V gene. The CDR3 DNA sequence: TGTGCCAGCAGCTCCCAGAAGTTAATCCCAGAAGCTTTCTTT. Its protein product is CASSSQKLIPEAFF.

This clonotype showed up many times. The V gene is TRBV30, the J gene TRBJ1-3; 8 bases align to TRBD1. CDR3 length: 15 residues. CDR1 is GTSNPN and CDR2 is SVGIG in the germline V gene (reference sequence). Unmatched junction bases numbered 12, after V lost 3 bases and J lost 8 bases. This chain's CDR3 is CAWRASRDRSDTIYF. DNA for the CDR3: TGTGCCTGGAGAGCATCCCGGGACAGGAGCGACACCATATATTTT.